This T cell receptor beta chain emerged from a study of metastatic and nonmetastatic thyroid tumors. Study context: Malignant thyroid and benign thyroid patients provided blood and tumor or nodule tissue whose repertoires were compared. Study results and caveats: Malignant thyroid tumors reportedly had TCR beta diversity that was significantly higher than in benign nodules, in blood and tumor.

Using MiXCR, TCRdb re-called clones from the PCR reads. This table has about 26,000 clones, around 25% appearing once. This clone was seen more than once but under ten times. The antigen is not known. One base away lies a much larger clone, so this may be a sequencing read error. Germline CDR1 SNHLY, CDR2 FYNNEI. This CDR3 region has 15 residues. Nobody among the patients had been given any treatment before thyroid surgery. Material for sequencing was blood. This TCR derives from a female donor with papillary thyroid cancer or a benign thyroid nodule (not recorded which). Some clones in this sample may be carry-over from other donors' samples. The chain links TRBV2 to TRBJ2-6; D unclear. The CDR3 is CARSELAGGANVLTF. CDR3 in DNA: TGTGCCAGAAGTGAGTTGGCAGGTGGGGCCAACGTCCTGACTTTC.